This TCR beta chain was captured by sequencing in a study of cytomegalovirus exposure and HLA in healthy donors. The CDR3 runs to 17 residues. The germline V gene has CDR1 LNHNV and CDR2 YYDKDF (reference sequence). The ends lost 4 bases at V and 6 bases at J; junction bases unmatched: 13. Sequencing was performed with immunoSEQ multiplex PCR; in TCRdb, only in-frame clones are kept and a portion is missing. This sample has hundreds of thousands of clones; approximately 86% occur once, and the top ten carry 0.95% to 1.5%. Sequenced input: PBMCs. The chain combines TRBV15 with TRBJ1-5; 9 nucleotides align to TRBD1. The sequence derives from a young woman in good health and CMV-seropositive. The CDR3 DNA is TGTGCCACCAGCACACGACAGGGGGTAAAACGGACTCAGCCCCAGCATTTT. It translates to CATSTRQGVKRTQPQHF.